The clone carrying this T cell receptor (beta chain) was seen many times. What it recognizes is unknown. This sample was taken from a study of breast tumors, draining lymph nodes, adjacent tissues. Study-level findings and limits: Findings are consistent with lymph node origin and intratumoral expansion of most tumor T cells. Tumors had less TCR diversity than lymph nodes, more than nontumor tissue. That most tumor T cells come from lymph nodes remained unproven. Luminal-like breast cancer showed significantly higher tumor–nontumor repertoire similarity than basal-like.

A single record per CDR3 protein comes from TCRdb applying MiXCR to the multiplex PCR reads. The sample carries some 100,000 distinct CDR3 sequences, 21% recorded once. The CDR3 contains 12 residues. The germline gives CDR1 SQVTM, CDR2 ANQGSEA. V was trimmed by 8 bases and J by 4 bases, leaving 14 bases between them. Samples came from axillary lymph nodes draining the breast cancer. What was sequenced was axillary lymph node tissue. This TCR was sampled from a female donor with breast cancer. Some clones in this sample may be carry-over from other donors' samples. This chain joins TRBV29-1 and TRBJ2-5; the D gene is possibly TRBD2 (6 bases). The CDR3 DNA follows: TGCAGCTCCTTGGAGGGACGAGAGACCCAGTACTTC. Residues: CSSLEGRETQYF.